This is a list of T cell receptor beta chains from one sample in a study of blood T cell repertoires in COVID-19. Measured with immunoSEQ multiplex PCR; TCRdb has only the in-frame clones, and not every one. Of 60,000 to 65,000 clones detected, approximately 80% appear once; the ten largest clones hold 18%. Sequenced material: peripheral blood. The source of these receptors is a man aged 60-69 years with acute or convalescent COVID-19. Both conserved end residues are part of each CDR3. A D gene is named only where the DNA matches it firmly. A row's size may be missing; if present it is once, few, many or a size class.

>TRBV5-1|.|TRBJ2-7|TRBD1
CASSHGTGLRSYEQYF
TGCGCCAGCAGCCACGGGACAGGGTTGAGATCCTACGAGCAGTACTTC
>TRBV7-9|.|TRBJ2-7|TRBD1
CASSTTGTDYEQYF
TGTGCCAGCAGCACGACCGGGACAGATTACGAGCAGTACTTC
>TRBV3-1/TRBV3-2|.|TRBJ2-3|TRBD2
CASSRLSGTSTDTQYF
TGTGCCAGCAGCCGCCTGAGCGGGACTAGCACAGATACGCAGTATTTT
>TRBV27|.|TRBJ2-1|.
CASSLLGDNEQFF
TGTGCCAGCAGTTTACTCGGGGACAATGAGCAGTTCTTC
>TRBV28|.|TRBJ2-3|.
CASSSPHTGLDTQYF
TGTGCCAGCAGTTCCCCCCATACAGGTTTAGATACGCAGTATTTT
>TRBV28|.|TRBJ1-2|TRBD1
CASSPTPGTGVRYTF
TGTGCCAGCAGTCCAACTCCCGGGACAGGGGTGCGCTACACCTTC
>TRBV7-9|.|TRBJ2-7|TRBD2
CASTISGRAPYEQYF
TGTGCCAGCACCATTAGCGGGAGGGCCCCCTACGAGCAGTACTTC
>TRBV7-9|.|TRBJ2-1|TRBD2
CASSLRLAGSYNEQFF
TGTGCCAGCAGCTTAAGACTAGCGGGATCCTACAATGAGCAGTTCTTC
>TRBV7-3|.|TRBJ2-3|TRBD2
CASSLAGGNTDTQYF
TGTGCCAGCAGCTTAGCGGGAGGCAACACAGATACGCAGTATTTT
>TRBV19|.|TRBJ1-1|TRBD1
CASSILQGLNTEAFF
TGTGCCAGTAGTATCCTACAGGGGTTGAACACTGAAGCTTTCTTT
>TRBV4-1|.|TRBJ2-3|TRBD1
CASSQAETGLDTQYF
TGCGCCAGCAGCCAAGCAGAGACAGGGTTAGATACGCAGTATTTT
>TRBV19|.|TRBJ2-7|.
CATSGFYEQYF
TGTGCCACTAGTGGCTTCTACGAGCAGTACTTC
>TRBV9|.|TRBJ2-5|.
CASSVGSGSQETQYF
TGTGCCAGCAGCGTAGGGTCCGGGAGCCAAGAGACCCAGTACTTC
>TRBV5-1|few|TRBJ2-7|TRBD2
CASSLRTSGTSEQYF
TGCGCCAGCAGCTTGAGGACTAGCGGGACGTCGGAGCAGTACTTC
>TRBV27|.|TRBJ2-1|TRBD2
CASSLSGLAGTSYNEQFF
TGTGCCAGCAGTTTATCCGGACTAGCGGGAACCTCCTACAATGAGCAGTTCTTC
>TRBV30|.|TRBJ1-5|.
CAWSRGQHNQPQHF
TGTGCCTGGAGTAGAGGACAGCACAATCAGCCCCAGCATTTT
>TRBV12-3/TRBV12-4|.|TRBJ2-3|.
CASRTPGADTQYF
TGTGCCAGCAGGACCCCCGGAGCAGATACGCAGTATTTT
>TRBV5-1|.|TRBJ1-5|TRBD1
CASSAGTGGDQPQHF
TGCGCCAGCAGCGCCGGGACAGGGGGCGATCAGCCCCAGCATTTT
>TRBV24-1|.|TRBJ2-3|.
CATSEATGQNTDTQYF
TGTGCCACCAGTGAGGCAACCGGACAGAACACAGATACGCAGTATTTT
>TRBV2|.|TRBJ1-1|.
CASSEQGNTEAFF
TGTGCCAGCAGTGAACAGGGGAACACTGAAGCTTTCTTT
>TRBV10-1|.|TRBJ2-1|TRBD2
CASTASRGSNEQFF
TGCGCCAGCACCGCAAGTCGCGGGAGCAATGAGCAGTTCTTC
>TRBV12-3/TRBV12-4|.|TRBJ1-2|TRBD1
CASNRQGSRYTF
TGTGCCAGCAACCGACAGGGTTCGCGCTACACCTTC
>TRBV18|.|TRBJ2-7|.
CASSAGNSYEQYF
TGTGCCAGCTCAGCGGGAAACAGCTACGAGCAGTACTTC
>TRBV28|.|TRBJ1-5|TRBD1
CASSSGQGGNQPQHF
TGTGCCAGCAGTAGCGGACAGGGCGGCAATCAGCCCCAGCATTTT
>TRBV6-4|.|TRBJ1-1|.
CASSRGQLLNTEAFF
TGTGCCAGCAGTCGAGGACAGCTCTTGAACACTGAAGCTTTCTTT
>TRBV9|.|TRBJ2-3|.
CASSEGDTTDTQYF
TGTGCCAGCAGCGAGGGAGACACCACAGATACGCAGTATTTT
>TRBV7-9|.|TRBJ1-1|TRBD1
CASSSPLDRDVTEAFF
TGTGCCAGCAGCTCCCCCCTTGACAGGGACGTGACTGAAGCTTTCTTT
>TRBV3-1/TRBV3-2|.|TRBJ1-3|.
CASSSRALSGNTIYF
TGTGCCAGCAGCTCCAGGGCACTCTCTGGAAACACCATATATTTT
>TRBV19|few|TRBJ2-1|TRBD2
CASSTQYTGGPYNEQFF
TGTGCCAGTAGCACCCAGTATACGGGAGGGCCCTACAATGAGCAGTTCTTC
>TRBV28|.|TRBJ1-2|TRBD1
CASSSGGTGRLHGYTF
TGTGCCAGCAGTTCCGGGGGGACAGGGAGGCTGCATGGCTACACCTTC
>TRBV9|.|TRBJ2-3|.
CASSVAGLRTDTQYF
TGTGCCAGCAGCGTGGCGGGACTCCGCACAGATACGCAGTATTTT